This is a list of T cell receptor beta chains from one sample in a study of T-cell memory formation after mild COVID-19. TCRdb independently ran MiXCR on the 5' RACE reads; one entry per CDR3 protein. Of a few hundred thousand distinct CDR3 sequences in the sample, approximately 25% are singletons; the top ten hold 8.8%. Sequenced input: PBMCs or a T cell subset sorted from them (not recorded which). All receptors derive from an adult woman who had mild COVID-19 (a few samples of this study predate the infection). Cell type and time point are not known. The CDR3 runs from the conserved cysteine through the conserved F or W. D genes are given only for firm matches. The size entry is marked missing in some rows and otherwise reads once, few, many or a size class.

d_gene,j_gene,v_gene,abundance,CDR3nt,CDR3aa
TRBD1,TRBJ1-6,TRBV12-3/TRBV12-4,many,TGTGCCAGCAGTCCAGGGACAGGGGGAAATTCACCCCTCCACTTT,CASSPGTGGNSPLHF
NA,TRBJ2-2,TRBV6-1,NA,TGTGCCAGCAGTGCAGGGGCCCCGAACACCGGGGAGCTGTTTTTT,CASSAGAPNTGELFF
TRBD1,TRBJ1-4,TRBV28,few,TGTGCCAGCAGTCCGCCCGGACAGGGTAATGAAAAACTGTTTTTT,CASSPPGQGNEKLFF
NA,TRBJ2-1,TRBV29-1,few,TGCAGCGTTCGTTGGGGGATCGATGAGCAGTTCTTC,CSVRWGIDEQFF
NA,TRBJ2-1,TRBV7-8,few,TGTGCCAGCAGCTTAGTAGTGGGGGCTTACAATGAGCAGTTCTTC,CASSLVVGAYNEQFF
NA,TRBJ2-1,TRBV7-8,NA,TGTGCCAGCAGTCGGGCGGCGACAGCAAATGAGCAGTTCTTC,CASSRAATANEQFF
TRBD2,TRBJ2-3,TRBV7-9,NA,TGTGCCAGCAGCGCCGGAGGTGCGGGAGGGCCGACAGATACGCAGTATTTT,CASSAGGAGGPTDTQYF
NA,TRBJ1-5,TRBV20-1,few,TGCAGTGCGCATGCGAGTAGGGCCGCCCAGCCCCAGCATTTT,CSAHASRAAQPQHF
TRBD2,TRBJ2-3,TRBV20-1,few,TGCAGTGCCAAATCCTCTAGCGGGGGCCTCACAGATACGCAGTATTTT,CSAKSSSGGLTDTQYF
NA,TRBJ2-4,TRBV24-1,NA,TGTGCCACCAGTTCTGGACAGCTCGGAGGCAAAAACATTCAGTACTTC,CATSSGQLGGKNIQYF
TRBD2,TRBJ2-3,TRBV7-9,few,TGTGCCAGCATCGGGACTAGCGGGACCGGCACACATACGCAGTATTTT,CASIGTSGTGTHTQYF
TRBD2,TRBJ2-7,TRBV27,many,TGTGCCAGCAGCCAATGGGGGGGTACGCCCTACGAGCAGTACTTC,CASSQWGGTPYEQYF
NA,TRBJ2-2,TRBV3-1,few,TGTGCCAGCAGCCAGGCTCCCGGGGTAGTCGGGGAGCTGTTTTTT,CASSQAPGVVGELFF
TRBD1,TRBJ2-5,TRBV4-3,few,TGCGCCAGCAGCCAAGGGTGGACAGGGGGCGCTCCGGAGACCCAGTACTTC,CASSQGWTGGAPETQYF
TRBD2,TRBJ2-1,TRBV15,few,TGTGCCACCAGCACCGACCGGGACTACTACAATGAGCAGTTCTTC,CATSTDRDYYNEQFF
TRBD2,TRBJ2-7,TRBV12-3/TRBV12-4,many,TGTGCCAGCAGTTTCTTCGTGGGGGCTAGCGGGACCTACGAGCAGTACTTC,CASSFFVGASGTYEQYF
NA,TRBJ1-1,TRBV15,NA,TGTGCCACCAGCAGACGGGGGGGGACTGAAGCTTTCTTT,CATSRRGGTEAFF
NA,TRBJ2-1,TRBV30,few,TGTGCCTGGAGTGTACCCGTGGACAATGAGCAGTTCTTC,CAWSVPVDNEQFF
NA,TRBJ2-1,TRBV7-2,NA,TGTGCCAGCAGCTCAACGAGGGGAATGAACAATGAGCAGTTCTTC,CASSSTRGMNNEQFF
NA,TRBJ2-4,TRBV3-1,NA,TGTGCCAGCAGCCAAGAGGCTCCCGATGTTCAGTACTTC,CASSQEAPDVQYF
NA,TRBJ1-1,TRBV3-1,few,TGTGCCAGCAGCCAAGAATTCTCAGGGAACACTGAAGCTTTCTTT,CASSQEFSGNTEAFF
TRBD1,TRBJ2-7,TRBV20-1,few,TGCAGTGCTATTGACAGGGGATACTCCTACGAGCAGTACTTC,CSAIDRGYSYEQYF
NA,TRBJ1-1,TRBV19,NA,TGTGCCAGTAGTATAGTAGGGCGGGGTGTCATGAACACTGAAGCTTTCTTT,CASSIVGRGVMNTEAFF
TRBD2,TRBJ2-7,TRBV7-2,NA,TGTGCCAGCAGCTTACTTAGGACTAGCGCATTCGGGCAGTACTTC,CASSLLRTSAFGQYF
NA,TRBJ2-3,TRBV7-3,NA,TGTGCCAGCAGCCCCAACGATAACACAGATACGCAGTATTTT,CASSPNDNTDTQYF
NA,TRBJ2-5,TRBV3-1,NA,TGTGCCAGCAGCCAGGACTACGGACCGGGGGAGACCCAGTACTTC,CASSQDYGPGETQYF
NA,TRBJ2-6,TRBV20-1,NA,TGCAGTGCCACCCGAGGGGATTCTGGGGCCAACGTCCTGACTTTC,CSATRGDSGANVLTF
TRBD1,TRBJ2-7,TRBV5-1,NA,TGCGCCAGCAGCTTGGGGGACAGGGCGGCCGAGCAGTACTTC,CASSLGDRAAEQYF
NA,TRBJ2-2,TRBV5-1,few,TGCGCCAGCAGCTTGGGAGAAGGGGAGCTGTTTTTT,CASSLGEGELFF
NA,TRBJ2-1,TRBV11-3,NA,TGTGCCAGCACCCCCGGGGAGAGGACTACCGACAATGAGCAGTTCTTC,CASTPGERTTDNEQFF
TRBD1,TRBJ1-1,TRBV20-1,once,TGCAGTGCTAGAGATCGTGACAGGGGTTTCACTGAAGCTTTCTTT,CSARDRDRGFTEAFF
TRBD1,TRBJ2-5,TRBV20-1,NA,TGCAGTGCTCCTGGGACAGGTCAGACCCAGTACTTC,CSAPGTGQTQYF
NA,TRBJ1-1,TRBV7-3,once,TGTGCCAGCAGCTTAACAGGGCTGGGGGCTGAAGCTTTCTTT,CASSLTGLGAEAFF
NA,TRBJ2-5,TRBV21-1,few,TGTGCCAGCAGCTCCACCTTGGACGGAAAAAAAATACAAGAGACCCAGTACTTC,CASSSTLDGKKIQETQYF
NA,TRBJ2-1,TRBV7-6,NA,TGTGCCAGCAGTCAAGGCGTGATTAGCTCCTACAATGAGCAGTTCTTC,CASSQGVISSYNEQFF
NA,TRBJ2-3,TRBV15,NA,TGTGCCACCAGCGAGGGAACGGCAGGGACCCCTAGCACAGATACGCAGTATTTT,CATSEGTAGTPSTDTQYF
NA,TRBJ2-4,TRBV6-6,few,TGTGCCAGCAGCCACGGGACCGACCAGTACTTC,CASSHGTDQYF
NA,TRBJ1-1,TRBV12-3/TRBV12-4,NA,TGTGCCAGCAGCCAGAGCTACCCAACTGAAGCTTTCTTT,CASSQSYPTEAFF
NA,TRBJ1-1,TRBV7-2,NA,TGTGCCAGCAGCATCCCGGGGGCTGAAGCTTTCTTT,CASSIPGAEAFF
TRBD2,TRBJ2-1,TRBV6-5,NA,TGTGCCAGCAGTTGGACACTAGCGGGGGGCCTCAATGAGCAGTTCTTC,CASSWTLAGGLNEQFF
TRBD1,TRBJ1-1,TRBV7-9,NA,TGTGCCAGCAGCCGAGATACAGGGGGGAGGACTGAAGCTTTCTTT,CASSRDTGGRTEAFF
NA,TRBJ2-7,TRBV2,NA,TGTGCCATCACGTCTGATTCTTCCGGGACACCCAAAGGCGAGCAGTACTTC,CAITSDSSGTPKGEQYF
NA,TRBJ2-7,TRBV4-2,few,TGTGCCAGCAGCCAAGAAAGGAACGAGCAGTACTTC,CASSQERNEQYF
TRBD2,TRBJ2-5,TRBV4-2,few,TGTGCCAGCAGCCAAGGGGAGGGGCCGGAGACCCAGTACTTC,CASSQGEGPETQYF
NA,TRBJ2-7,TRBV6-5,NA,TGTGCCAGCAGTTACGCCGGGGGAGGCTACGAGCAGTACTTC,CASSYAGGGYEQYF
NA,TRBJ1-1,TRBV4-2,NA,TGTGCCAGCAGCCAAGAATACCTGAACACTGAAGCTTTCTTT,CASSQEYLNTEAFF
NA,TRBJ2-3,TRBV29-1,NA,TGCAGCGTCGAGGGGCGTGATCCCGGGCCTAGAGGTACGCAGTATTTT,CSVEGRDPGPRGTQYF
NA,TRBJ2-1,TRBV28,many,TGTGCCGCCAGCCAGGGACTGAATGAGCAGTTCTTC,CAASQGLNEQFF
NA,TRBJ1-1,TRBV18,few,TGTGCCAGCTCACCGTTGGCCCATGAAGCTTTCTTT,CASSPLAHEAFF
TRBD1,TRBJ2-3,TRBV18,NA,TGTGCCAGCTCACGTCGGACAGGGACCACAGATACGCAGTATTTT,CASSRRTGTTDTQYF
TRBD2,TRBJ2-4,TRBV7-2,few,TGTGCCAGCAGCCCCTGGCCGACTAGCGGGAGAGGTGGCAAAAACATTCAGTACTTC,CASSPWPTSGRGGKNIQYF
TRBD1,TRBJ2-1,TRBV7-6,NA,TGTGCCAGCAGCTTCGGGACAGGGACCCCCTACAATGAGCAGTTCTTC,CASSFGTGTPYNEQFF